This T cell receptor (beta chain) derives from a study of cytomegalovirus exposure and HLA in healthy donors. Looking at the study overall: Early release data held roughly 90 million unique TCRs from HLA-typed donors.

As concerns this clone: Its antigen is not identified.

Study conclusions and caveats: Most likely, a cluster of highly shared sequence variants arose as a sequencing artifact.

The CDR3 is 12 amino acids. Germline CDR1 reads MNHEY; CDR2 reads SVGAGI. The germline V and J ends were trimmed by 5 bases and 7 bases, with 11 bases remaining between them. PCR primers comprised 60 Vbeta and 13 Jbeta primers. Profiling relied on immunoSEQ multiplex PCR, and the TCRdb table lists in-frame clones only, not all of them. Here the sample spans roughly 150,000 clones, about three quarters being singletons. Likely unrecorded immune exposures existed in these nominally healthy donors. This clonotype was sampled from a man aged 25-45 years in good health and CMV-seropositive. The sequenced material came from PBMCs. The V call is TRBV6-5, the J call TRBJ1-1, with D unresolved. CDR3 residues: CASSEMAVEAFF. Written as DNA, the CDR3 is TGTGCCAGCAGTGAAATGGCAGTTGAAGCTTTCTTT.